This TCR beta chain was captured by sequencing in a study of cytomegalovirus exposure and HLA in healthy donors. Study-wide results and caveats: Reportedly, TCR beta sequences accurately predicted HLA-A and HLA-B alleles in most subjects. One later analysis reportedly identified an Asian-associated ancestry cluster that showed fewer N-insertions than the roughly 600-donor mean. Productive rates of about 87% or about 30% were seen for most TCR beta V segments in an earlier analysis.

About this clone: Antigen: not known.

Vbeta (60) and Jbeta (13) primers were used in the PCR. Profiled with immunoSEQ multiplex PCR; TCRdb holds only in-frame clones, not every one. The repertoire holds about 130,000 clones, about 74% seen once, with around 6.6% in the top ten. Trimming removed 0 bases at V and 0 bases at J, with 8 bases between. This CDR3 has 15 residues. The germline gives CDR1 MNHEY, CDR2 SVGAGI. This chain uses TRBV6-5 with TRBJ2-5; D is unresolved. The sample consisted of PBMCs. The sequence was collected from a man aged 35 to 55 in good health and CMV-seropositive. In DNA, the CDR3 is TGTGCCAGCAGTTACTCTCCCACAAACCAAGAGACCCAGTACTTC. Residues: CASSYSPTNQETQYF.